This T cell receptor beta chain was profiled in a study of blood T cell repertoires in COVID-19. Overall study: Samples came from the United States, Italy and Spain, spanning acute and convalescent COVID-19. The analysed material was cDNA or gDNA that came from T cells, B-cell-depleted T cells, or PBMCs.

The sample holds one count of this clone. Germline-derived CDR1 and CDR2 are MDHEN and SYDVKM. The length of the CDR3 is 16 residues. Deletions cut 5 bases from V and 5 bases from J, with 19 bases between. Here immunoSEQ multiplex PCR was the method, and the copy in TCRdb shows in-frame clones only, minus some. The sample holds approximately 100,000 clones, approximately 90% seen once. V usage is TRBV28 and J usage is TRBJ1-3; TRBD1 might be the D (6 bases). The TCR originated in a man in his fifties in a cohort sampled during active COVID-19. The sample consisted of peripheral blood. The DNA for the CDR3 is TGTGCCAGCAGTCCCGCAGGGGCGAGTTCCAGAAACACCATATATTTT. Translating gives CASSPAGASSRNTIYF.